A selection of T cell receptor beta chains follows, all from one sample in a study of shared clonotypes between healthy human individuals. The data were produced by immunoSEQ multiplex PCR, yet TCRdb's version contains in-frame clones alone and is incomplete. The sample shows more than 2,000,000 clones, around 94% of them seen only once. The sequenced sample was naive CD4+ T cells sorted from blood. The receptors derive from a man younger than 30 in good health. CDR3s include the opening cysteine and the closing phenylalanine or tryptophan. Fields, in order: clone size, J gene, D gene, V gene, CDR3 protein, CDR3 DNA. A D gene is named only where the DNA matches it firmly. Clone size is not always given. Where it is, it says once, few, many or a class for expanded clones.

>-|TRBJ1-5|TRBD1|TRBV19
CASSNIRDRVSGQPQHF
TGTGCCAGTAGCAACATCCGGGACAGGGTATCGGGTCAGCCCCAGCATTTT
>-|TRBJ1-2|TRBD1|TRBV5-4
CASSFRDRGDYGYTF
TGTGCCAGCAGCTTCAGGGACAGGGGGGACTATGGCTACACCTTC
>-|TRBJ2-7|TRBD1|TRBV30
CAWSATGTGAYEQYF
TGTGCCTGGAGTGCGACCGGGACAGGGGCCTACGAGCAGTACTTC
>once|TRBJ1-5|-|TRBV6-1
CASSEDRTSIQPQHF
TGTGCCAGCAGTGAAGACAGGACCTCCATTCAGCCCCAGCATTTT
>-|TRBJ2-1|-|TRBV25-1
CASSRTSLYNEQFF
TGTGCCAGCAGTCGAACTAGCTTATACAATGAGCAGTTCTTC
>-|TRBJ1-2|-|TRBV5-1
CASSLGGRYYGYTF
TGCGCCAGCAGCTTGGGAGGCCGCTACTATGGCTACACCTTC
>-|TRBJ2-2|TRBD1|TRBV5-1
CASSLGRGYTGELFF
TGCGCCAGCAGCTTGGGCAGGGGGTACACCGGGGAGCTGTTTTTT
>-|TRBJ2-2|TRBD1|TRBV7-9
CASSFRTGGTGELFF
TGTGCCAGCAGCTTTAGGACAGGGGGTACCGGGGAGCTGTTTTTT
>few|TRBJ1-1|-|TRBV10-1
CASRLDRLNTEAFF
TGCGCCAGCAGACTTGACAGGTTGAACACTGAAGCTTTCTTT
>few|TRBJ1-5|-|TRBV28
CATRLGGSNQPQHF
TGTGCCACCCGGCTGGGGGGGAGCAATCAGCCCCAGCATTTT
>-|TRBJ2-1|TRBD2|TRBV27
CASSPPAWAGGGYNEQFF
TGTGCCAGCAGTCCACCCGCGTGGGCGGGGGGCGGGTACAATGAGCAGTTCTTC
>-|TRBJ2-3|-|TRBV5-6
CASSLPVGAGTDTQYF
TGTGCCAGCAGCTTACCAGTGGGGGCCGGCACAGATACGCAGTATTTT
>-|TRBJ1-2|TRBD1|TRBV27
CASSLNETTDQLDRDGYGYTF
TGTGCCAGCAGTTTGAACGAGACCACCGATCAATTGGACAGGGACGGCTATGGCTACACCTTC
>-|TRBJ1-5|TRBD1|TRBV15
CATSREIGQGARRFSNQPQHF
TGTGCCACCAGCAGAGAGATCGGGCAGGGGGCGCGACGTTTTAGCAATCAGCCCCAGCATTTT
>-|TRBJ2-7|-|TRBV5-1
CASSLGDPYEQYF
TGCGCCAGCAGCCTGGGGGACCCCTACGAGCAGTACTTC
>once|TRBJ1-1|TRBD1|TRBV4-1
CASSHPDRANTEAFF
TGCGCCAGCAGCCATCCCGACAGGGCAAACACTGAAGCTTTCTTT
>-|TRBJ2-3|TRBD2|TRBV7-8
CASSLGGSVSTDTQYF
TGTGCCAGCAGTCTAGGCGGGAGTGTTAGCACAGATACGCAGTATTTT
>-|TRBJ2-7|TRBD2|TRBV19
CASRSDINLAGGTYEQYF
TGTGCCAGTAGAAGTGACATAAATCTAGCGGGAGGGACCTACGAGCAGTACTTC
>-|TRBJ2-3|-|TRBV4-3
CASSQATGLTDTQYF
TGCGCCAGCAGCCAGGCAACAGGACTCACAGATACGCAGTATTTT
>-|TRBJ2-2|-|TRBV11-2
CASSLLGDGTGELFF
TGTGCCAGCAGCTTACTCGGGGACGGAACCGGGGAGCTGTTTTTT
>-|TRBJ2-1|-|TRBV5-4
CASSTRALASNEQFF
TGTGCCAGCAGCACCAGAGCCCTCGCCAGCAATGAGCAGTTCTTC
>-|TRBJ2-5|TRBD2|TRBV9
CASSLTSGGAGTQYF
TGTGCCAGCAGCCTGACTAGCGGGGGGGCCGGGACCCAGTACTTC
>-|TRBJ2-7|-|TRBV7-8
CASSLKGNEQYF
TGTGCCAGCAGCTTGAAGGGGAACGAGCAGTACTTC
>-|TRBJ2-7|-|TRBV14
CASSQIRGGEQYF
TGTGCCAGCAGCCAGATAAGGGGTGGCGAGCAGTACTTC
>-|TRBJ2-5|TRBD1|TRBV28
CASGEHYGTGASGGTQYF
TGTGCCAGCGGTGAACATTACGGGACAGGGGCGTCCGGGGGGACCCAGTACTTC
>-|TRBJ2-7|-|TRBV19
CASSARVPNSYEQYF
TGTGCCAGTAGTGCCCGGGTCCCAAACTCCTACGAGCAGTACTTC
>few|TRBJ1-1|-|TRBV10-3
CAISEMAGKNTEAFF
TGTGCCATCAGTGAGATGGCAGGGAAGAACACTGAAGCTTTCTTT
>-|TRBJ2-2|TRBD2|TRBV9
CASSAPSGRNGELFF
TGTGCCAGCAGCGCTCCTAGCGGGAGGAACGGGGAGCTGTTTTTT
>-|TRBJ1-5|TRBD1|TRBV6-6
CASSYGTGGQPQHF
TGTGCCAGCAGTTACGGGACAGGCGGTCAGCCCCAGCATTTT
>-|TRBJ2-1|TRBD2|TRBV9
CASSVDQRGGNEQFF
TGTGCCAGCAGCGTAGACCAGCGGGGGGGCAATGAGCAGTTCTTC
>-|TRBJ2-2|-|TRBV6-5
CASSARSENTGELFF
TGTGCCAGCAGTGCGCGGAGCGAGAACACCGGGGAGCTGTTTTTT
>once|TRBJ2-1|TRBD2|TRBV19
CASSTTSGSYEQFF
TGTGCCAGTAGTACAACTAGCGGGAGTTATGAGCAGTTCTTC
>-|TRBJ1-3|TRBD1|TRBV9
CASSALQGATGNTIYF
TGTGCCAGCAGCGCCCTACAGGGGGCGACTGGAAACACCATATATTTT
>-|TRBJ2-5|-|TRBV10-1
CASSESWRGLGDQETQYF
TGCGCCAGCAGTGAGTCGTGGCGGGGTCTCGGTGATCAAGAGACCCAGTACTTC
>-|TRBJ1-2|TRBD1|TRBV15
CATSGRTGGINGYTF
TGTGCCACCAGCGGGAGAACAGGGGGGATCAATGGCTACACCTTC
>-|TRBJ2-7|-|TRBV30
CAWGRSYEQYF
TGTGCCTGGGGCCGGTCCTACGAGCAGTACTTC
>-|TRBJ1-2|-|TRBV30
CAWSVQTGSGGYTF
TGTGCCTGGAGTGTACAGACAGGCTCTGGCGGCTACACCTTC
>-|TRBJ2-1|-|TRBV7-2
CASSLDEGQANEQFF
TGTGCCAGCAGCTTAGATGAGGGGCAGGCGAATGAGCAGTTCTTC
>-|TRBJ2-7|-|TRBV6-6
CASRDQGFGYEQYF
TGTGCCAGCAGGGACCAGGGGTTCGGCTACGAGCAGTACTTC
>-|TRBJ2-2|-|TRBV9
CASSVAGRNTGELFF
TGTGCCAGCAGCGTAGCCGGCAGAAACACCGGGGAGCTGTTTTTT
>-|TRBJ1-1|-|TRBV6-1
CASSGQLMNTEAFF
TGTGCCAGCAGCGGACAGTTGATGAACACTGAAGCTTTCTTT
>-|TRBJ2-7|TRBD1|TRBV5-4
CASSSRDRALYEQYF
TGTGCCAGCAGCTCCCGGGACAGGGCCCTCTACGAGCAGTACTTC
>few|TRBJ1-2|-|TRBV11-2
CASSSSNYGYTF
TGTGCCAGCAGCTCCTCGAACTATGGCTACACCTTC
>-|TRBJ2-3|-|TRBV7-9
CASSLAGRGTDTQYF
TGTGCCAGCAGCTTAGCAGGGAGGGGGACAGATACGCAGTATTTT
>once|TRBJ1-4|-|TRBV28
CASNGHPTNEKLFF
TGTGCCAGCAATGGACACCCAACTAATGAAAAACTGTTTTTT
>-|TRBJ2-1|TRBD1|TRBV4-3
CASSQEGGQGLNEQFF
TGCGCCAGCAGCCAGGAGGGGGGACAGGGCCTCAATGAGCAGTTCTTC
>-|TRBJ1-2|-|TRBV18
CASSELEGNYGYTF
TGTGCCAGCTCGGAGTTGGAGGGTAACTATGGCTACACCTTC
>once|TRBJ1-1|-|TRBV28
CASSPGGGFDTEAFF
TGTGCCAGCAGTCCTGGCGGGGGGTTCGACACTGAAGCTTTCTTT
>-|TRBJ2-3|-|TRBV2
CASSILSTDTQYF
TGTGCCAGCAGCATCCTTAGCACAGATACGCAGTATTTT
>-|TRBJ2-5|TRBD2|TRBV5-1
CASTGLAGETQYF
TGCGCCAGCACCGGACTAGCGGGAGAGACCCAGTACTTC
>-|TRBJ1-3|-|TRBV30
CAWSRRDGNTIYF
TGTGCCTGGAGTAGGAGGGACGGAAACACCATATATTTT
>-|TRBJ2-7|-|TRBV11-2
CASGGGHGLKSSYEQYF
TGTGCCAGCGGTGGGGGGCACGGACTCAAGAGCTCCTACGAGCAGTACTTC
>-|TRBJ2-3|-|TRBV7-2
CASSFTSSTDTQYF
TGTGCCAGCAGCTTTACTAGCAGCACAGATACGCAGTATTTT
>-|TRBJ2-4|-|TRBV19
CASSIGAGPKNIQYF
TGTGCCAGTAGTATAGGTGCGGGGCCCAAAAACATTCAGTACTTC
>-|TRBJ2-3|-|TRBV10-3
CAISETEGGAGRTDTQYF
TGTGCCATCAGTGAGACGGAGGGGGGGGCAGGTCGAACAGATACGCAGTATTTT
>once|TRBJ2-5|-|TRBV9
CASSVVGGSETQYF
TGTGCCAGCAGCGTAGTAGGGGGATCAGAGACCCAGTACTTC
>-|TRBJ1-2|-|TRBV6-5
CASSYSARAGGYTF
TGTGCCAGCAGTTACTCGGCAAGGGCGGGTGGCTACACCTTC
>-|TRBJ1-2|-|TRBV5-5
CASSLEVTGIGGYTF
TGTGCCAGCAGCTTGGAGGTGACAGGAATAGGTGGCTACACCTTC
>once|TRBJ2-3|TRBD2|TRBV7-9
CASSPKGGQDTDTQYF
TGTGCCAGCAGCCCCAAGGGAGGGCAGGACACAGATACGCAGTATTTT
>-|TRBJ2-1|-|TRBV9
CASSARLSSYNEQFF
TGTGCCAGCAGCGCCCGGTTGAGCTCCTACAATGAGCAGTTCTTC